This T cell receptor beta chain emerged from a study of blood T cell repertoires in COVID-19. The study drew participants aged about 18 to 95 years from 20 to 30 US areas. Participants' own reports of clinical history determined their cohort assignment. The repertoire was sequenced with immunoSEQ multiplex PCR; TCRdb's copy has only in-frame clones and lacks some. Among about 320,000 clones listed, approximately 86% were seen once. This sequence originates from a woman younger than 30 who had recovered from COVID-19. Sample: PBMCs or T cells enriched from blood (not recorded which).

CDR3 DNA: TGTGCCAGCAGTTATTACGGGGGGGCCAAGACGAGCACAGATACGCAGTATTTT. As protein: CASSYYGGAKTSTDTQYF. The rearrangement joins TRBV27 to TRBJ2-3, with 8 bases lining up with TRBD2. In germline, CDR1 is MNHEY, CDR2 SMNVEV (reference sequence). The V segment lost 4 bases and the J segment 0 bases; nucleotides outside the gene matches: 12. The CDR3 covers 18 residues.